These T cell receptor beta chains were read from a single sample in a study of blood T cell repertoires in COVID-19. Some clones are missing from TCRdb's copy, which holds only in-frame ones; the method was immunoSEQ multiplex PCR. Counted here are around 300,000 clones, around nine tenths occurring once; the ten biggest clones make up about 1.8%. The sample comprised PBMCs or T cells enriched from blood (not recorded which). The receptors here all came from a woman between 40 and 50 years old who had recovered from COVID-19. Both conserved end residues are part of each CDR3. The order of the fields is V gene, J gene, D gene, clone size, CDR3 DNA, CDR3 protein. D genes are given only for firm matches. Expanded clones get a size class; other rows say once, few or many, or leave the size out.

>TRBV11-3|TRBJ2-1|TRBD1|NA
TGTGCCAGCAGCTCGACCGGGACAGCATACAATGAGCAGTTCTTC
CASSSTGTAYNEQFF
>TRBV6-6|TRBJ1-3|TRBD1|once
TGTGCCAGCAGTCGACAGGGGCCGGAATATGGAAACACCATATATTTT
CASSRQGPEYGNTIYF
>TRBV9|TRBJ2-1|TRBD2|NA
TGTGCCAGCAGCGCCCATAGCGGGTTTGTCGGCAATGAGCAGTTCTTC
CASSAHSGFVGNEQFF
>TRBV3-1/TRBV3-2|TRBJ2-3|NA|NA
TGTGCCAGCAGCCAAGCGGATCGGGGGGCGCGTACGCAGTATTTT
CASSQADRGARTQYF
>TRBV18|TRBJ2-2|NA|NA
TGTGCCAGCTCACCACCTTCAGGGAACTCGAACACCGGGGAGCTGTTTTTT
CASSPPSGNSNTGELFF
>TRBV6-6|TRBJ1-5|NA|NA
TGTGCCAGCAGGGTAGGGGATCAGCCCCAGCATTTT
CASRVGDQPQHF
>TRBV6-2/TRBV6-3|TRBJ1-2|NA|NA
TGTGCCAGCAGTTACGAGGGAGTCTATGGCTACACCTTC
CASSYEGVYGYTF
>TRBV5-1|TRBJ2-1|TRBD2|NA
TGCGCCAGCAGCTTGGTTCCTAGCGGGGACTACAATGAGCAGTTCTTC
CASSLVPSGDYNEQFF
>TRBV6-1|TRBJ1-6|NA|NA
TGTGCCAGCAGTGAAGTTCGGGGGAGGGATTCACCCCTCCACTTT
CASSEVRGRDSPLHF
>TRBV9|TRBJ1-6|TRBD1|NA
TGTGCCAGCAGCGGACAGGGATTAAATTCACCCCTCCACTTT
CASSGQGLNSPLHF
>TRBV7-3|TRBJ2-2|NA|NA
TGTGCCAGCAGCCCGGGGGGCCGTGGCACCGGGGAGCTGTTTTTT
CASSPGGRGTGELFF
>TRBV5-1|TRBJ2-7|TRBD1|NA
TGCGCCAGCAGCTTGGCATTGGGACAGGCGGGTGAGCAGTACTTC
CASSLALGQAGEQYF
>TRBV3-1/TRBV3-2|TRBJ1-2|TRBD1|NA
TGTGCCAGCAGCCAAGGGACAGGGGGTGGCTACACCTTC
CASSQGTGGGYTF
>TRBV19|TRBJ1-5|NA|NA
TGTGCCAGTAGTATTTCGTCTAGCAATCAGCCCCAGCATTTT
CASSISSSNQPQHF
>TRBV30|TRBJ2-5|TRBD1|NA
TGTGCCTGGAGCCTAGGGGACAGAGACAAAGAGACCCAGTACTTC
CAWSLGDRDKETQYF
>TRBV6-5|TRBJ2-7|NA|NA
TGTGCCAGCAGTCCGGGACATTCCTACGAGCAGTACTTC
CASSPGHSYEQYF
>TRBV14|TRBJ2-3|TRBD2|NA
TGTGCCAGCAGCCCCCTAGCGGGAGGGCGGGCGGATACGCAGTATTTT
CASSPLAGGRADTQYF
>TRBV30|TRBJ2-5|NA|NA
TGTGCCTGGAGTAGTAGCAGCCAAGAGACCCAGTACTTC
CAWSSSSQETQYF
>TRBV11-2|TRBJ2-2|TRBD2|NA
TGTGCCAGCAGCTTAGAGAGACTAGCGGGAGGGCTTAGCGGGGAGCTGTTTTTT
CASSLERLAGGLSGELFF
>TRBV11-2|TRBJ2-7|TRBD1|NA
TGTGCCAGCAGCTTAGCCACAGGGGGCGCCGAGCAGTACTTC
CASSLATGGAEQYF
>TRBV7-9|TRBJ2-7|NA|NA
TGTGCCAGCAGCGAAACTCTAGCCTACGAGCAGTACTTC
CASSETLAYEQYF
>TRBV6-1|TRBJ1-6|TRBD1|NA
TGTGCCAGCAGTGACACAGGGGGCAGAGGTTCACCCCTCCACTTT
CASSDTGGRGSPLHF
>TRBV14|TRBJ2-1|NA|NA
TGTGCCAGCAGCCATGGAGAGTTAACCTACAATGAGCAGTTCTTC
CASSHGELTYNEQFF
>TRBV7-2|TRBJ2-1|NA|NA
TGTGCCAGCAGCTTGGGACAAAACAATGAGCAGTTCTTC
CASSLGQNNEQFF
>TRBV15|TRBJ2-5|NA|NA
TGTGCCACCAGCAGCGGCCGGGACACAGAGACCCAGTACTTC
CATSSGRDTETQYF
>TRBV11-2|TRBJ1-4|NA|NA
TGTGCCAGCAGCTTAGACGGGAAAAAACTGTTTTTT
CASSLDGKKLFF
>TRBV19|TRBJ2-7|TRBD1|once
TGTGCCAGTAGGCGTAGGCAGGGGGCTGTGTGGGAGCAGTACTTC
CASRRRQGAVWEQYF
>TRBV6-6|TRBJ1-1|NA|NA
TGTGCCAGCAGCCCGGGAGCCTCGTTCACTGAAGCTTTCTTT
CASSPGASFTEAFF
>TRBV29-1|TRBJ1-2|NA|NA
TGCAGCGTCCCTGCACGAATAGTTGGCTACACCTTC
CSVPARIVGYTF
>TRBV11-2|TRBJ2-7|TRBD2|NA
TGTGCCAGCAGGCCTAGCGGGGGCGGCTACGAGCAGTACTTC
CASRPSGGGYEQYF
>TRBV3-1/TRBV3-2|TRBJ1-2|TRBD1|NA
TGTGCCAGCAGCCAAGGGACAGGGTCCCTCGGATATGGCTACACCTTC
CASSQGTGSLGYGYTF
>TRBV13|TRBJ1-6|NA|once
TGTGCCAGCAGCTTACTGGGAGGAAACAGCTATAATTCACCCCTCCACTTT
CASSLLGGNSYNSPLHF
>TRBV7-2|TRBJ1-2|NA|NA
TGTGCCAGCAGCTTAGCCGGAGCTAACTATGGCTACACCTTC
CASSLAGANYGYTF